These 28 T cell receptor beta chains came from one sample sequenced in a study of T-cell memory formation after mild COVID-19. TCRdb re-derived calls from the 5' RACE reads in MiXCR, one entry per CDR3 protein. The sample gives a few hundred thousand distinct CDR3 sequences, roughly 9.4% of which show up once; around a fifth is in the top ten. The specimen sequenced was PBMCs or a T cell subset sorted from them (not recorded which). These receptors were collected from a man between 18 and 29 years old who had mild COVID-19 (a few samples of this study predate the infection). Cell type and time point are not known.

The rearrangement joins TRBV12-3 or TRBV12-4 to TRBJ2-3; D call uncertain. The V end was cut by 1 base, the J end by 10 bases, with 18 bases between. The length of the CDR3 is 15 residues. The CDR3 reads CASSLGTLLDIPQYF. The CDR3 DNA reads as TGTGCCAGCAGTTTAGGTACTCTCTTGGATATACCGCAGTATTTT.

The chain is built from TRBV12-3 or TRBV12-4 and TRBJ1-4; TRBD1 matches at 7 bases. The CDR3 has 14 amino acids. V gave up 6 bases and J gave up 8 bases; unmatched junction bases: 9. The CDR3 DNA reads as TGTGCCAGCAGCCAGGACAGGTCGGGCGAAAAACTGTTTTTT. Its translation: CASSQDRSGEKLFF.

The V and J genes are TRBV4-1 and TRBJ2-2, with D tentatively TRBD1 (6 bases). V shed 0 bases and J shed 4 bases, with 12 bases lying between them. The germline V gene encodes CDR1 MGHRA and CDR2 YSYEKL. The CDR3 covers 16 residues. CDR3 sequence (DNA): TGCGCCAGCAGCCAAGATCCCACAGGGTTCACCGGGGAGCTGTTTTTT. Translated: CASSQDPTGFTGELFF.

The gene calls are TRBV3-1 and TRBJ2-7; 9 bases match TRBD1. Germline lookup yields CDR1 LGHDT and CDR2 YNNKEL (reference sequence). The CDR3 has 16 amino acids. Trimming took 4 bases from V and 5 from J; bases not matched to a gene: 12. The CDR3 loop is CASSPRPGTGSDEQYF. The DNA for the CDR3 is TGTGCCAGCAGCCCAAGACCCGGGACAGGGTCGGACGAGCAGTACTTC.

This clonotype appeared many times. In nucleotides, the CDR3 is TGTGCCAGCAGTGAAGGGGGGACAGGTCCTCAAGAGACCCAGTACTTC. It translates to CASSEGGTGPQETQYF. This chain links TRBV6-1 with TRBJ2-5; 8 bases agree with TRBD1. There are 16 residues in the CDR3. V lost 1 base, J lost 2 bases, and 6 bases stayed unmatched. Looked up from germline, CDR1 is MNHNS and CDR2 is SASEGT.

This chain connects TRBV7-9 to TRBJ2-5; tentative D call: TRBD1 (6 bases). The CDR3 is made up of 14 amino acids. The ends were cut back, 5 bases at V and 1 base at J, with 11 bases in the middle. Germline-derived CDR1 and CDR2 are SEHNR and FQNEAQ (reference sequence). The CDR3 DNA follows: TGTGCCAGCAGCATGCAGGGGTTCCAAGAGACCCAGTACTTC. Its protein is CASSMQGFQETQYF.

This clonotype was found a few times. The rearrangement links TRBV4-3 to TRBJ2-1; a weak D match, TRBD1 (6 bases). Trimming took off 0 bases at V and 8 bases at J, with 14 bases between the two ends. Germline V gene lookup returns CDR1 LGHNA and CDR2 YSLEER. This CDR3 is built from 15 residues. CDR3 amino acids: CASSQDRAGEYEQFF. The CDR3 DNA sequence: TGCGCCAGCAGCCAAGATCGGGCAGGGGAGTATGAGCAGTTCTTC.

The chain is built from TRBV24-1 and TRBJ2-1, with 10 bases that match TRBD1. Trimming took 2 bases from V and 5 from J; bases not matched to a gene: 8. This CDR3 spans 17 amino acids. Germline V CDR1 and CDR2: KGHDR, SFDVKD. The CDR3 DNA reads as TGTGCCACCAGTGATTCGTCAGGGACAGGGGCCCACAATGAGCAGTTCTTC. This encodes CATSDSSGTGAHNEQFF.

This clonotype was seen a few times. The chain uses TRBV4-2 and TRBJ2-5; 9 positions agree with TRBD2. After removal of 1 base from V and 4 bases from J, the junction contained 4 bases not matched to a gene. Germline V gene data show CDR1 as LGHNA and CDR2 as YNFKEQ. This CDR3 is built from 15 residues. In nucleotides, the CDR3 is TGTGCCAGCAGCCAAGGGACTAGCGAGGGAGAGACCCAGTACTTC. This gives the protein CASSQGTSEGETQYF.

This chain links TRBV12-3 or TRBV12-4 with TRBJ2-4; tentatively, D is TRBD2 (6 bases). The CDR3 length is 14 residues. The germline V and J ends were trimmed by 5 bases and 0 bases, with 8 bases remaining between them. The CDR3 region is CASSGTQAKNIQYF. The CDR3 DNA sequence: TGTGCCAGCAGTGGGACTCAAGCCAAAAACATTCAGTACTTC.

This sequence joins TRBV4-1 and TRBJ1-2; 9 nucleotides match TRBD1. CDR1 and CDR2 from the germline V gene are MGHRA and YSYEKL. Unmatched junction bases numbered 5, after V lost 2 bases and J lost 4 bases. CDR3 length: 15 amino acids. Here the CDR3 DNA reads TGCGCCAGCAGCCAACTGACAGGGGGTAGCTATGGCTACACCTTC. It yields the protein CASSQLTGGSYGYTF.

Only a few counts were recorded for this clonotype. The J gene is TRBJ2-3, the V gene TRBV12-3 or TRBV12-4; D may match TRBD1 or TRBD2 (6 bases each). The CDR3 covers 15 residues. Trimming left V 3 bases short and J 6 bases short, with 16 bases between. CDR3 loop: CASSFSLSGADTQYF. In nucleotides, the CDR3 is TGTGCCAGCAGTTTTTCTTTGTCGGGGGCTGATACGCAGTATTTT.

DNA of the CDR3: TGTGCCAGCAGCGGGGGCGTTGGCGAATACGAGCAGTACGTC. Encoded protein: CASSGGVGEYEQYV. This rearrangement joins TRBV11-3 to TRBJ2-7; TRBD1 is a possible D gene (6 bases). CDR1 is SGHNT, CDR2 YENEEA, per germline. The CDR3 length is 14 residues. V lost 5 bases to trimming and J lost 4 bases, with 15 bases between them.

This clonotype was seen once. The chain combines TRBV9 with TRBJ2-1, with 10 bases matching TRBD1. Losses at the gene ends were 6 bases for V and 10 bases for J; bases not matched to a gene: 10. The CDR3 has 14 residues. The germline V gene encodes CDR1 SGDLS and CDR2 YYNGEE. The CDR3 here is CASTSGTGDDEQFF. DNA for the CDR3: TGTGCCAGCACCTCCGGGACAGGGGATGACGAGCAGTTCTTC. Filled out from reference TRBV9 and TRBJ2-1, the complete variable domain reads DSGVTQTPKHLITATGQRVTLRCSPRSGDLSVYWYQQSLDQGLQFLIQYYNGEERAKGNILERFSAQQFPDLHSELNLSSLELGDSALYFCASTSGTGDDEQFFGPGTRLTVL.

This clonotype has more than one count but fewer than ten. The CDR3 coding sequence is TGCGCCAGCAGCTTGGAGGTGGGAGCGGATAGTGGCTACACCTTC. It encodes CASSLEVGADSGYTF. V gene TRBV5-1 combines with J gene TRBJ1-2; no clear D gene. The CDR3 spans 15 residues. Germline CDR1 reads SGHRS; CDR2 reads YFSETQ. Trimming cost V 0 bases and J 7 bases, with 16 bases left between them. Variable domain in full (rest from reference TRBV5-1 and TRBJ1-2): KAGVTQTPRYLIKTRGQQVTLSCSPISGHRSVSWYQQTPGQGLQFLFEYFSETQRNKGNFPGRFSGRQFSNSRSEMNVSTLELGDSALYLCASSLEVGADSGYTFGSGTRLTVV.

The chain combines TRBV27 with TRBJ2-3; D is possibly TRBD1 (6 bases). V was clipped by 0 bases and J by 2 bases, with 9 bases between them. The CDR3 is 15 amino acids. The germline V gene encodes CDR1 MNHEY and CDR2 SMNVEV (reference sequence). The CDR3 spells CASSLSVGATDTQYF. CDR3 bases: TGTGCCAGCAGTTTATCGGTGGGGGCCACAGATACGCAGTATTTT.

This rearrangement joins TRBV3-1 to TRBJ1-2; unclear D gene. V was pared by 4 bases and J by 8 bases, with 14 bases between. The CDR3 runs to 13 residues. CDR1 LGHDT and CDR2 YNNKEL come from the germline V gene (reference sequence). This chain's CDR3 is CASSLRFVGGYTF. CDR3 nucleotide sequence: TGTGCCAGCAGCCTACGTTTCGTGGGAGGCTACACCTTC.

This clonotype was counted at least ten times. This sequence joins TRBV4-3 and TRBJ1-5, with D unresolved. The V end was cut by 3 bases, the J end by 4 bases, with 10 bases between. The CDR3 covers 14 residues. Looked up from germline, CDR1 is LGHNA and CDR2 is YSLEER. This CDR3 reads CASSQERTNQPQHF. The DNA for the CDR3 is TGCGCCAGCAGCCAGGAGAGAACTAATCAGCCCCAGCATTTT.

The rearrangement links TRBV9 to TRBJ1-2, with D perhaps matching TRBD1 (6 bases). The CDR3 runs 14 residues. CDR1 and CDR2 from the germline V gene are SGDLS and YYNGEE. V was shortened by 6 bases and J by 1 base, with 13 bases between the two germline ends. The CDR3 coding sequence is TGTGCCAGCACCGAGGGGGGATTTAACTATGGCTACACCTTC. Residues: CASTEGGFNYGYTF.

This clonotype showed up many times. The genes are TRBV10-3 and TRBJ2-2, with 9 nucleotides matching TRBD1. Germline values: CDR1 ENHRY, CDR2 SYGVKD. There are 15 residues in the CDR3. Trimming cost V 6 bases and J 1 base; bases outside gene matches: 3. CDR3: CAISPGQGNTGELFF. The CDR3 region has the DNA TGTGCCATCAGCCCGGGACAGGGGAACACCGGGGAGCTGTTTTTT.

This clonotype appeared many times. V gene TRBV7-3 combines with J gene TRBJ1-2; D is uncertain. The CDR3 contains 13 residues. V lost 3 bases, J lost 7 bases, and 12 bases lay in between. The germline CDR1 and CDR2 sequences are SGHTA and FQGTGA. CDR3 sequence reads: CASSFSRESGYTF. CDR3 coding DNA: TGTGCCAGCAGCTTTTCGCGAGAGAGTGGCTACACCTTC.

The CDR3 DNA is TGTGCCAGCAGTTGGGGACTAGCCAACGAGCAGTTCTTC. This sequence encodes CASSWGLANEQFF. V gene TRBV3-1 combines with J gene TRBJ2-1; TRBD2 matches at 9 bases. The CDR3 runs 13 residues. Germline V gene data show CDR1 as LGHDT and CDR2 as YNNKEL (reference sequence). Losses at the gene ends were 6 bases for V and 10 bases for J; bases not matched to a gene: 7.

The CDR3 DNA reads as TGTGCCATCAGTCCCCGGACAGGGGAAGTGGAGCTGTTTTTT. Protein product: CAISPRTGEVELFF. The chain couples TRBV10-3 to TRBJ2-2; 9 nucleotides agree with TRBD1. The J segment lost 10 bases and the V segment lost 5 bases, leaving 8 bases of the junction unmatched. The V gene's germline CDR1 is ENHRY and CDR2 SYGVKD. CDR3 length: 14 amino acids.

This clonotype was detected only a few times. CDR3 in amino acids: CASSYPRDRATHEQYV. CDR3 sequence (DNA): TGTGCCAGCAGTTACCCGAGGGACAGGGCGACGCACGAGCAGTACGTC. The chain joins TRBV6-2 or TRBV6-3 to TRBJ2-7; 9 bases match TRBD1. The CDR3 consists of 16 residues. Per germline, CDR1 MNHEY and CDR2 SVGEGT. Trimming cost V 2 bases and J 5 bases; bases outside gene matches: 10.

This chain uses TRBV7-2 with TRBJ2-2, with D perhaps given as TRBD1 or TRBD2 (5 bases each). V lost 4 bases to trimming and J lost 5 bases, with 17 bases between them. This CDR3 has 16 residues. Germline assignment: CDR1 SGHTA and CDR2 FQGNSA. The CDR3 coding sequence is TGTGCCAGCAGCTCGTATCAGGGAGTTGGGACCGGGGAGCTGTTTTTT. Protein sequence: CASSSYQGVGTGELFF.

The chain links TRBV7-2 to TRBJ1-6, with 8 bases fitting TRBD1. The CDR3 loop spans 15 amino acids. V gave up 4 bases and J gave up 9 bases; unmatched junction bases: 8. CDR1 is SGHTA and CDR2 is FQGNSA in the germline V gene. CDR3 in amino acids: CASSYSGGAGSPLHF. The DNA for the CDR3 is TGTGCCAGCAGCTATTCAGGGGGCGCCGGTTCACCCCTCCACTTT. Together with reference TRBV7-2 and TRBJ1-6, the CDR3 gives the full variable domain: GAGVSQSPSNKVTEKGKDVELRCDPISGHTALYWYRQSLGQGLEFLIYFQGNSAPDKSGLPSDRFSAERTGGSVSTLTIQRTQQEDSAVYLCASSYSGGAGSPLHFGNGTRLTVT.

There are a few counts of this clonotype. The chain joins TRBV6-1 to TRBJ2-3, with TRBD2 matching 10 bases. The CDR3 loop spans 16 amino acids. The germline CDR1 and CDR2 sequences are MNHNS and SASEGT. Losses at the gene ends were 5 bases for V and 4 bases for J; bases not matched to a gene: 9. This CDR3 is CASSPERGGYSDTQYF. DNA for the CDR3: TGTGCCAGCAGTCCAGAGCGGGGGGGCTATTCAGATACGCAGTATTTT.

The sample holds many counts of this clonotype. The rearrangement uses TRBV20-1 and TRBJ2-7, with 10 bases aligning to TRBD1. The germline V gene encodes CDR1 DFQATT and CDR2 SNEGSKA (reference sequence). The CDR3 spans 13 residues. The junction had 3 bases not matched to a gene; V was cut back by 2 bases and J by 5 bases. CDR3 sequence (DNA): TGCAGTGCTAGAACGGGACAGGGGAACGAGCAGTACTTC. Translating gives CSARTGQGNEQYF.